What follows are 19 T cell receptor beta chains derived from one specimen sequenced in a study of Graves' ophthalmopathy and Graves' hyperthyroidism. From RNA, the CDR3 regions of TCR beta chains were amplified and sequenced. HTBI-primed RT-PCR formed the first round, and a multiplex PCR formed the second. TCRdb re-analysed the multiplex PCR reads in MiXCR, keeping a single row per CDR3 protein. The sample holds roughly 350,000 distinct CDR3 sequences, approximately 17% seen once. Sample: peripheral blood. The receptors shown here come from an adult woman with stable Graves' hyperthyroidism.

This chain joins TRBV7-9 and TRBJ1-1; D is perhaps TRBD1 (5 bases). With 1 base removed from V and 5 bases from J, the gap between germline ends came to 11 bases. CDR1 is SEHNR, CDR2 FQNEAQ, per germline (reference sequence). This CDR3 contains 14 residues. The CDR3 spells CASSLVSGWTEAFF. CDR3 DNA sequence: TGTGCCAGCAGCTTAGTATCAGGGTGGACTGAAGCTTTCTTT.

This clonotype appeared a few times. The V and J genes are TRBV11-2 and TRBJ2-1; D not certain. V was shortened by 2 bases and J by 7 bases, with 9 bases between the two germline ends. The germline CDR1 and CDR2 sequences are SGHAT and FQNNGV. The CDR3 consists of 13 residues. The CDR3 protein is CASSLWLGNEQFF. CDR3 nucleotides: TGTGCCAGCAGCTTATGGCTTGGGAATGAGCAGTTCTTC.

This clonotype was counted many times. The chain recombines TRBV6-2 or TRBV6-3 with TRBJ1-2; D possibly corresponds to TRBD1 (5 bases). The CDR3 runs 12 residues. CDR1 MNHEY and CDR2 SVGEGT come from the germline V gene. The ends were cut back, 4 bases at V and 4 bases at J, with 7 bases in the middle. CDR3 protein: CASSSGAYGYTF. DNA of the CDR3: TGTGCCAGCAGTTCCGGGGCCTATGGCTACACCTTC.

This clonotype appeared many times. The chain joins TRBV19 to TRBJ1-6; D unresolved. The CDR3 loop spans 15 amino acids. Germline CDR1 reads LNHDA; CDR2 reads SQIVND (reference sequence). With 9 bases removed from V and 0 bases from J, the gap between germline ends came to 12 bases. The DNA of the CDR3 is TGTGCCAGAAACCTCAGGAGCTCCTATAATTCACCCCTCCACTTT. It codes for CARNLRSSYNSPLHF. Based on the CDR3 plus reference TRBV19 and TRBJ1-6, the full variable domain is DGGITQSPKYLFRKEGQNVTLSCEQNLNHDAMYWYRQDPGQGLRLIYYSQIVNDFQKGDIAEGYSVSREKKESFPLTVTSAQKNPTAFYLCARNLRSSYNSPLHFGNGTRLTVT.

This clonotype was seen repeatedly, ten times or more. J is TRBJ2-5 and V is TRBV29-1; unclear D gene. The CDR3 length is 12 residues. With 5 bases removed from V and 0 bases from J, the gap between germline ends came to 7 bases. The germline V gene has CDR1 SQVTM and CDR2 ANQGSEA. In DNA, the CDR3 is TGCAGCGTTCGGACGGACCAAGAGACCCAGTACTTC. Protein sequence: CSVRTDQETQYF.

The chain uses TRBV6-5 and TRBJ1-2; 10 bases agree with TRBD1. With V trimmed by 2 bases and J by 8 bases, 14 bases remained unmatched. Germline loops: CDR1 MNHEY, CDR2 SVGAGI. There are 17 residues in the CDR3. CDR3 region: CASSYTPPPGQGKGYTF. CDR3 DNA: TGTGCCAGCAGTTACACCCCACCCCCGGGACAGGGGAAGGGCTACACCTTC.

Many counts were recorded for this clonotype. The gene calls are TRBV6-5 and TRBJ2-2, with D hard to call. This CDR3 region has 14 residues. CDR1 and CDR2 from the germline V gene are MNHEY and SVGAGI. Trimming pared 2 bases from V and 7 bases from J, leaving 11 bases between. Written as DNA, the CDR3 is TGTGCCAGCAGTTACGGAGACGGGTTCGGGGAGCTGTTTTTT. It encodes CASSYGDGFGELFF.

This clonotype was observed at least ten times. The CDR3 loop reads CASSDPRQGSYEQYF. The CDR3 coding sequence is TGTGCCAGCTCTGACCCGAGACAGGGCTCCTACGAGCAGTACTTC. The chain recombines TRBV28 with TRBJ2-7, with 7 bases aligning to TRBD1. The CDR3 is made up of 15 amino acids. Germline lookup yields CDR1 MDHEN and CDR2 SYDVKM. V lost 8 bases, J lost 0 bases, and 10 bases stayed unmatched. The complete variable domain, with remaining parts taken from reference TRBV28 and TRBJ2-7, reads DVKVTQSSRYLVKRTGEKVFLECVQDMDHENMFWYRQDPGLGLRLIYFSYDVKMKEKGDIPEGYSVSREKKERFSLILESASTNQTSMYLCASSDPRQGSYEQYFGPGTRLTVT.

This clonotype appeared many times. The chain combines TRBV20-1 with TRBJ2-7; 10 bases align to TRBD2. The ends lost 8 bases at V and 5 bases at J; junction bases unmatched: 9. The CDR3 runs to 13 residues. The germline CDR1 and CDR2 sequences are DFQATT and SNEGSKA (reference sequence). CDR3 nucleotides: TGCAGTCCCAGGCTAGCGGGAGAAAACGAGCAGTACTTC. Protein sequence: CSPRLAGENEQYF.

This clonotype was detected ten times or more. V usage is TRBV28 and J usage is TRBJ2-7; D gene uncertain. Germline assignment: CDR1 MDHEN and CDR2 SYDVKM. The CDR3 runs 12 residues. V lost 9 bases, J lost 6 bases, and 15 bases lay in between. Here the CDR3 reads CASQRLSGEQYF. In DNA form, the CDR3 reads TGTGCCAGTCAAAGACTGTCGGGCGAGCAGTACTTC.

The chain joins TRBV19 to TRBJ1-6; 7 positions agree with TRBD1. Germline trimming cut 5 bases from V and 7 bases from J; bases unmatched to any gene: 11. Germline lookup yields CDR1 LNHDA and CDR2 SQIVND (reference sequence). The CDR3 extends over 16 amino acids. The CDR3 sequence: CASSPWDRPPNSPLHF. The CDR3 DNA reads TGTGCCAGTAGTCCCTGGGACAGACCGCCGAATTCACCCCTCCACTTT.

This clonotype has at least ten counts. V and J are TRBV28 and TRBJ1-6; D is ambiguous. Trimming removed 2 bases at V and 4 bases at J, with 6 bases between. The CDR3 loop spans 14 amino acids. Germline V gives CDR1 MDHEN, CDR2 SYDVKM. CDR3 region: CASSLGLYNSPLHF. The CDR3 DNA sequence: TGTGCCAGCAGTTTAGGTCTATATAATTCACCCCTCCACTTT.

This clonotype came up many times. The V gene is TRBV18, the J gene TRBJ1-2; 11 nucleotides align to TRBD1. The CDR3 loop spans 15 amino acids. Germline-derived CDR1 and CDR2 are KGHSH and LQKENI. The trim removed 3 bases at V and 5 bases at J, leaving 5 bases unmatched. The CDR3 region has the DNA TGTGCCAGCTCACCGAGCGGACAGGGGGCTTATGGCTACACCTTC. Protein: CASSPSGQGAYGYTF.

The CDR3 region has the DNA TGTGCCAGCAGTTTCCAGGGGGGAATGAACACTGAAGCTTTCTTT. Translation: CASSFQGGMNTEAFF. This sequence joins TRBV12-3 or TRBV12-4 and TRBJ1-1; 7 positions match TRBD1. This CDR3 has 15 amino acids. V lost 3 bases and J lost 0; bases outside the gene matches: 4.

This clonotype has just a few counts. This chain joins TRBV13 and TRBJ2-7; 8 nucleotides line up with TRBD1. J was trimmed by 2 bases and V by 8 bases; bases with no gene match: 17. The CDR3 spans 17 residues. Germline CDR1 and CDR2: PRHDT and FYEKMQ (reference sequence). The CDR3 DNA is TGTGCCAGCGCTCGGTGGACAGGGCGGTGGGGGCCCTACGAGCAGTACTTC. Its protein is CASARWTGRWGPYEQYF.

To note about this clonotype: A much larger clone lies one base from this, so it may be a read error. The V gene is TRBV29-1, the J gene TRBJ1-2; 7 nucleotides line up with TRBD1. Looked up from germline, CDR1 is SQVTM and CDR2 is ANQGSEA. The CDR3 runs to 13 residues. The CDR3 DNA reads as TGCAGCGTTGATGGACAGGCTAACTATGGCCACACCTTC. Its translation is CSVDGQANYGHTF.

This clonotype has at least ten counts. J is TRBJ2-1 and V is TRBV25-1; TRBD2 aligns across 10 bases. Germline V CDR1 and CDR2: MGHDK, SYGVNS. J lost 2 bases, V lost 4 bases, and 5 bases had no gene match. This CDR3 contains 16 residues. This CDR3 is CASSGYSGRTYNEQFF. CDR3 coding DNA: TGTGCCAGCAGTGGATATAGCGGGAGGACCTACAATGAGCAGTTCTTC.

This clonotype came up many times. The chain carries TRBV27 and TRBJ1-6; no clear D. The germline V gene has CDR1 MNHEY and CDR2 SMNVEV (reference sequence). V was clipped by 8 bases and J by 9 bases, with 17 bases between them. The CDR3 is 14 amino acids. The CDR3 DNA sequence: TGTGCCAGCCGGCTAGGAGAGTCTGTTTCACCCCTCCACTTT. Protein: CASRLGESVSPLHF.

The sample holds a few counts of this clonotype. As DNA, the CDR3 is TGCGCCAGCAGCCCGGAGGGTTATAGCAATCAGCCCCAGCATTTT. Translated, it gives CASSPEGYSNQPQHF. This chain uses TRBV5-1 with TRBJ1-5; D uncertain. The CDR3 totals 15 residues. Germline CDR1 reads SGHRS; CDR2 reads YFSETQ. The V end lost 4 bases, the J end lost 0 bases, and 11 bases lay between the germline ends.